These 32 T cell receptor beta chains came from one sample sequenced in a study of CD8 T cells in ankylosing spondylitis. Their antigens are not known. Study-wide results and caveats: One TCR beta motif, made up of roughly eight highly homologous variants, appeared characteristic of ankylosing spondylitis blood.

From the 5' RACE reads, TCRdb called clonotypes with MiXCR, one entry per CDR3 protein. The sample lists 100,000 to 150,000 distinct CDR3 sequences, 15% to 20% occurring once. Material for sequencing was blood, either unsorted or a sorted T cell fraction (not recorded which). The source is a male donor with ankylosing spondylitis.

The CDR3 protein is CSVGDRTIYEQYF. CDR3 DNA sequence: TGCAGCGTTGGGGACAGGACTATCTACGAGCAGTACTTC. The rearrangement links TRBV29-1 to TRBJ2-7; 8 nucleotides agree with TRBD1. Germline values: CDR1 SQVTM, CDR2 ANQGSEA. V lost 4 bases to trimming and J lost 3 bases; unmatched junction nucleotides: 5. This CDR3 comprises 13 residues.

This clonotype was seen a handful of times. The DNA of the CDR3 is TGCGCCAGCAGCCAGGCAGGGGGCAATCCGGAGACCCAGTACTTC. The encoded protein is CASSQAGGNPETQYF. This chain connects TRBV4-1 to TRBJ2-5, with 8 bases lining up with TRBD1. The CDR3 extends over 15 amino acids. V was clipped by 3 bases and J by 5 bases; unmatched bases: 8. Germline loops: CDR1 MGHRA, CDR2 YSYEKL.

The V and J genes are TRBV7-9 and TRBJ1-2; D perhaps matches TRBD1 (6 bases). V was shortened by 5 bases and J by 3 bases, with 10 bases between the two germline ends. Germline V gene sequence: CDR1 SEHNR, CDR2 FQNEAQ (reference sequence). The CDR3 runs to 13 residues. The CDR3 DNA sequence: TGTGCCAGCAGCGGGGACACTTACTATGGCTACACCTTC. Protein: CASSGDTYYGYTF.

This clonotype was seen a few times. The chain combines TRBV4-2 with TRBJ2-4; D gene ambiguous. V was pared by 0 bases and J by 9 bases, with 6 bases between. The CDR3 spans 12 residues. Germline V gene sequence: CDR1 LGHNA, CDR2 YNFKEQ. The CDR3 sequence: CASSQDGGIQYF. DNA for the CDR3: TGTGCCAGCAGCCAAGATGGCGGCATTCAGTACTTC.

This chain links TRBV14 with TRBJ2-1; maybe TRBD1 (5 bases). This CDR3 region has 14 residues. Trimming shortened V by 2 bases and J by 4 bases, and 9 bases separated the two germline ends. CDR1 and CDR2 (germline): SGHDN, FVKESK. CDR3 residues: CASSQRGPYNEQFF. CDR3 DNA sequence: TGTGCCAGCAGCCAAAGGGGTCCTTACAATGAGCAGTTCTTC.

The chain links TRBV19 to TRBJ1-1; 9 bases line up with TRBD1. CDR1 LNHDA and CDR2 SQIVND come from the germline V gene (reference sequence). This CDR3 contains 14 residues. V dropped 4 bases and J dropped 1; count of bases not matched to a gene: 1. The CDR3 loop reads CASSRGQGNTEAFF. The CDR3 region has the DNA TGTGCCAGTAGTAGGGGACAGGGGAACACTGAAGCTTTCTTT.

This clonotype was detected a few times. V and J are TRBV28 and TRBJ2-1; no clear D. The CDR3 sequence is 13 residues long. V was trimmed by 6 bases and J by 10 bases, leaving 16 bases between them. CDR1 MDHEN and CDR2 SYDVKM come from the germline V gene. DNA for the CDR3: TGTGCCAGCAGGCCGGTGGAAAGAGAAGAGCAGTTCTTC. This sequence encodes CASRPVEREEQFF.

The CDR3 DNA follows: TGTGCCAGCAGTTCGACAGGGCCCTACGAGCAGTACTTC. Amino acid sequence: CASSSTGPYEQYF. The J gene is TRBJ2-7, the V gene TRBV27; TRBD1 matches at 7 bases. The CDR3 consists of 13 residues. With 4 bases clipped from V and 2 bases from J, the junction kept 2 bases outside the gene matches. Germline V gene sequence: CDR1 MNHEY, CDR2 SMNVEV (reference sequence).

This clonotype was seen only a few times. The V and J genes are TRBV7-3 and TRBJ1-2; D perhaps matches TRBD1 (5 bases). V lost 2 bases, J lost 6 bases, and 13 bases lay in between. The V gene's germline CDR1 is SGHTA and CDR2 FQGTGA. The CDR3 spans 14 residues. The CDR3 DNA reads TGTGCCAGCAGCTTATCACCCAGACAGAATGGCTACACCTTC. Encoded protein: CASSLSPRQNGYTF. The full variable domain, with the rest looked up from reference TRBV7-3 and TRBJ1-2, is GAGVSQTPSNKVTEKGKYVELRCDPISGHTALYWYRQSLGQGPEFLIYFQGTGAADDSGLPNDRFFAVRPEGSVSTLKIQRTERGDSAVYLCASSLSPRQNGYTFGSGTRLTVV.

The genes are TRBV6-2 or TRBV6-3 and TRBJ2-3; 10 bases match TRBD2. The CDR3 consists of 14 residues. Per germline, CDR1 MNHEY and CDR2 SVGEGT. The V gene end was trimmed by 6 bases and the J gene end by 3 bases; junction bases not matched to a gene: 3. Written as DNA, the CDR3 is TGTGCCAGCAGCAAACTAGCGGGGACAGATACGCAGTATTTT. Protein sequence: CASSKLAGTDTQYF.

This clonotype was seen a few times. The rearrangement links TRBV25-1 to TRBJ2-6; weak D call: TRBD1 (7 bases). The germline CDR1 and CDR2 sequences are MGHDK and SYGVNS. Trimming took off 3 bases at V and 3 bases at J, with 15 bases between the two ends. CDR3 length equals 17 residues. The CDR3 coding sequence is TGTGCCAGCAGTGATCTCAGGGGGGAGTATGGGGCCAACGTCCTGACTTTC. Translation: CASSDLRGEYGANVLTF.

This clonotype was counted between two and nine times. The chain uses TRBV6-1 and TRBJ1-1; TRBD1 might be the D (5 bases). The V gene's germline CDR1 is MNHNS and CDR2 SASEGT. Trimming removed 5 bases from V and 1 base from J, with 14 bases in between. The CDR3 loop spans 15 amino acids. The CDR3 spells CASSHPGYSNTEAFF. Written as DNA, the CDR3 is TGTGCCAGCAGTCATCCAGGGTATTCGAACACTGAAGCTTTCTTT.

The chain employs TRBV11-2 and TRBJ2-1; TRBD1 is a possible D gene (6 bases). Trimming pared 5 bases from V and 0 bases from J, leaving 11 bases between. The CDR3 covers 15 residues. Germline CDR1 and CDR2: SGHAT and FQNNGV. In DNA, the CDR3 is TGTGCCAGCAGCATTACAGGGAGCTCCTACAATGAGCAGTTCTTC. Its translation: CASSITGSSYNEQFF. Filled out from reference TRBV11-2 and TRBJ2-1, the complete variable domain reads EAGVAQSPRYKIIEKRQSVAFWCNPISGHATLYWYQQILGQGPKLLIQFQNNGVVDDSQLPKDRFSAERLKGVDSTLKIQPAKLEDSAVYLCASSITGSSYNEQFFGPGTRLTVL.

This clonotype was recorded a few times. The J gene is TRBJ1-6, the V gene TRBV7-9; 10 positions match TRBD1. CDR1 and CDR2 from the germline V gene are SEHNR and FQNEAQ (reference sequence). Trimming at V came to 5 bases and at J to 13 bases, leaving 5 bases not matched to a gene. This CDR3 has 13 amino acids. CDR3 in amino acids: CASSAGQGTPLHF. The CDR3, as DNA: TGTGCCAGCAGCGCGGGACAGGGGACCCCCCTCCACTTT.

The sample holds a few counts of this clonotype. This chain connects TRBV29-1 to TRBJ2-5; D gene uncertain. Per the germline V gene, CDR1 is SQVTM and CDR2 is ANQGSEA. The CDR3 consists of 16 residues. The germline V and J ends were trimmed by 7 bases and 2 bases, with 23 bases remaining between them. The CDR3 DNA follows: TGCAGCGCTATTGCCTCTAACGTCCTGTGGCAAGAGACCCAGTACTTC. Translation gives CSAIASNVLWQETQYF. The full variable domain, completed using reference TRBV29-1 and TRBJ2-5, is SAVISQKPSRDICQRGTSLTIQCQVDSQVTMMFWYRQQPGQSLTLIATANQGSEATYESGFVIDKFPISRPNLTFSTLTVSNMSPEDSSIYLCSAIASNVLWQETQYFGPGTRLLVL.

The rearrangement uses TRBV3-1 and TRBJ2-3; D unclear. The V and J ends lost 1 base and 4 bases respectively, with 9 bases between them. Germline V gives CDR1 LGHDT, CDR2 YNNKEL (reference sequence). The CDR3 consists of 14 residues. This CDR3 is CASSQALEADTQYF. The CDR3 DNA sequence: TGTGCCAGCAGCCAAGCCCTAGAGGCAGATACGCAGTATTTT.

J is TRBJ2-1 and V is TRBV19; D gene unclear. This CDR3 region has 15 residues. The V gene's germline CDR1 is LNHDA and CDR2 SQIVND (reference sequence). V lost 2 bases and J 8 bases, leaving 16 bases between the germline ends. CDR3: CASSIPRRPTHEQFF. CDR3 coding DNA: TGTGCCAGTAGTATACCCCGAAGACCGACCCATGAGCAGTTCTTC.

V usage is TRBV13 and J usage is TRBJ1-1; D is undetermined. The CDR3 consists of 14 residues. Trimming removed 0 bases at V and 1 base at J, with 6 bases between. Germline lookup yields CDR1 PRHDT and CDR2 FYEKMQ (reference sequence). The CDR3 DNA reads TGTGCCAGCAGCTTAGGAGGAACGAACACTGAAGCTTTCTTT. This encodes CASSLGGTNTEAFF.

This clonotype showed up just a few times. The gene calls are TRBV29-1 and TRBJ1-2; no clear D. Germline CDR1 is SQVTM and CDR2 is ANQGSEA. V was cut by 6 bases and J by 5 bases, with 13 bases left in between. The CDR3 is made up of 12 amino acids. This CDR3 is CSVDTRLYGYTF. DNA of the CDR3: TGCAGCGTCGATACCCGGCTTTATGGCTACACCTTC.

The chain couples TRBV18 to TRBJ2-7; D not certain. Germline loops: CDR1 KGHSH, CDR2 LQKENI. The CDR3 consists of 12 residues. The V end was cut by 8 bases, the J end by 6 bases, with 14 bases between. The CDR3 loop is CASAPPLGEQYF. In nucleotides, the CDR3 is TGTGCCAGCGCTCCTCCCTTGGGCGAGCAGTACTTC.

This sequence joins TRBV27 and TRBJ2-7; D perhaps matches TRBD2 (6 bases). The V end lost 0 bases, the J end lost 2 bases, and 17 bases lay between the germline ends. This CDR3 region has 17 residues. Germline V gives CDR1 MNHEY, CDR2 SMNVEV (reference sequence). The CDR3: CASSLSHLASRTYEQYF. CDR3 in DNA: TGTGCCAGCAGTTTATCCCATCTAGCGTCCCGCACCTACGAGCAGTACTTC.

The chain employs TRBV12-3 or TRBV12-4 and TRBJ1-1; D gene uncertain. The CDR3 consists of 17 residues. V was cut by 3 bases and J by 2 bases, with 19 bases left in between. CDR3 bases: TGTGCCAGCAGTTTGACCGGACTTTACGCAAGTAACACTGAAGCTTTCTTT. As protein: CASSLTGLYASNTEAFF.

The V call is TRBV19, the J call TRBJ1-5, with D unclear. Germline V gene data show CDR1 as LNHDA and CDR2 as SQIVND (reference sequence). The CDR3 loop spans 14 amino acids. Deletions cut 4 bases from V and 7 bases from J, with 14 bases between. The CDR3 DNA is TGTGCCAGTAGTAAGCCATCGGGTCAACAGCCCCAGCATTTT. This gives the protein CASSKPSGQQPQHF. The variable domain in full, completed from reference TRBV19 and TRBJ1-5, reads DGGITQSPKYLFRKEGQNVTLSCEQNLNHDAMYWYRQDPGQGLRLIYYSQIVNDFQKGDIAEGYSVSREKKESFPLTVTSAQKNPTAFYLCASSKPSGQQPQHFGDGTRLSIL.

In its sample, this clonotype was seen a few times. The chain couples TRBV28 to TRBJ2-7; D is perhaps TRBD1 (5 bases). Germline loops: CDR1 MDHEN, CDR2 SYDVKM. This CDR3 region has 15 residues. Trimming removed 4 bases from V and 4 bases from J, with 17 bases in between. CDR3 loop: CASSYKGHFSYEQYF. CDR3 nucleotide sequence: TGTGCCAGCAGTTATAAGGGGCATTTTTCTTACGAGCAGTACTTC.

CDR3 residues: CASSPVTDTQYF. CDR3 bases: TGTGCCAGCAGTCCCGTCACAGATACGCAGTATTTT. V gene TRBV28 combines with J gene TRBJ2-3; D not certain. CDR3 length: 12 amino acids. In germline, CDR1 is MDHEN, CDR2 SYDVKM. V lost 5 bases to trimming and J lost 2 bases, with 5 bases between them.

This sequence joins TRBV6-2 or TRBV6-3 and TRBJ2-7, with TRBD2 identical over 7 bases. There are 14 residues in the CDR3. CDR1 and CDR2 from the germline V gene are MNHEY and SVGEGT. V was clipped by 2 bases and J by 5 bases; unmatched bases: 6. In nucleotides, the CDR3 is TGTGCCAGCAGTTACACCAGCGGGAACGACGAGCAGTACTTC. Its protein is CASSYTSGNDEQYF.

This clonotype has a handful of counts. The V gene is TRBV5-6, the J gene TRBJ2-4; D not certain. V was pared by 2 bases and J by 0 bases, with 9 bases between. The CDR3 is 15 amino acids. The germline CDR1 and CDR2 sequences are SGHDT and YYEEEE. CDR3 in DNA: TGTGCCAGCAGCTTAACACCGTTAGCCAAAAACATTCAGTACTTC. Translating it yields CASSLTPLAKNIQYF.

The V gene is TRBV9, the J gene TRBJ2-7; perhaps D is TRBD1 or TRBD2 (5 bases each). This CDR3 spans 16 amino acids. V was shortened by 0 bases and J by 2 bases, with 15 bases between the two germline ends. The germline CDR1 and CDR2 sequences are SGDLS and YYNGEE. The CDR3 loop is CASSVGSHRTPYEQYF. The CDR3 region has the DNA TGTGCCAGCAGCGTAGGCTCCCACAGGACTCCCTACGAGCAGTACTTC. Full variable domain (rest looked up from reference TRBV9 and TRBJ2-7): DSGVTQTPKHLITATGQRVTLRCSPRSGDLSVYWYQQSLDQGLQFLIQYYNGEERAKGNILERFSAQQFPDLHSELNLSSLELGDSALYFCASSVGSHRTPYEQYFGPGTRLTVT.

This clonotype has ten or more counts. The gene calls are TRBV29-1 and TRBJ2-1; D is ambiguous. CDR1 and CDR2 (germline): SQVTM, ANQGSEA. CDR3 length: 10 amino acids. The V end was cut by 4 bases, the J end by 4 bases, with 2 bases between. The CDR3 DNA reads TGCAGCGTTGCATACAATGAGCAGTTCTTC. Its translation: CSVAYNEQFF.

The rearrangement links TRBV5-5 to TRBJ2-2; D is ambiguous. CDR3 length: 15 amino acids. CDR1 is SGHKS, CDR2 YYEKEE, per germline (reference sequence). Trimming took 0 bases from V and 0 from J, leaving 6 bases between them. The CDR3 region has the DNA TGTGCCAGCAGCTTGGGGCGGACGAACACCGGGGAGCTGTTTTTT. Translating gives CASSLGRTNTGELFF. Looking up the rest from reference TRBV5-5 and TRBJ2-2 gives the full variable domain: DAGVTQSPTHLIKTRGQQVTLRCSPISGHKSVSWYQQVLGQGPQFIFQYYEKEERGRGNFPDRFSARQFPNYSSELNVNALLLGDSALYLCASSLGRTNTGELFFGEGSRLTVL.

This chain connects TRBV9 to TRBJ2-1, with no clear D. The CDR3 totals 12 residues. CDR1 is SGDLS, CDR2 YYNGEE, per germline. V was clipped by 1 base and J by 10 bases, with 9 bases between them. The CDR3 bases are TGTGCCAGCAGCGTACTCTTGTCCGAGCAGTTCTTC. Protein sequence: CASSVLLSEQFF.

The rearrangement joins TRBV4-2 to TRBJ2-5; a weak D match, TRBD2 (7 bases). V shed 1 base and J shed 3 bases, with 18 bases lying between them. This CDR3 is built from 17 residues. CDR1 LGHNA and CDR2 YNFKEQ come from the germline V gene. In DNA form, the CDR3 reads TGTGCCAGCAGCCAAGCCCCAGGGGCGGGAGTAAAAGAGACCCAGTACTTC. Residues: CASSQAPGAGVKETQYF.